This T cell receptor beta chain was sequenced in a study of OX40 agonist ivuxolimab in advanced cancers. V trimming: 0 bases; J trimming: 4 bases; junction bases outside the gene matches: 6. The CDR3 runs 15 residues. CDR1 is SGHVS and CDR2 is FNYEAQ in the germline V gene. Measured with immunoSEQ multiplex PCR; TCRdb has only the in-frame clones, and not every one. Among roughly 18,000 clones listed, about 67% were seen once. The clonotype was recovered from an adult with an advanced solid tumor such as melanoma, head and neck, liver or kidney cancer. This specimen consisted of CD4+ or CD8+ T cells sorted from blood, obtained in a trial of the OX40 agonist ivuxolimab. The chain combines TRBV7-6 with TRBJ2-7; 7 bases match TRBD1. The CDR3 is CASSLAPGQSYEQYF. Written as DNA, the CDR3 is TGTGCCAGCAGCTTAGCTCCGGGACAGAGTTACGAGCAGTACTTC. The complete variable domain, with remaining parts taken from reference TRBV7-6 and TRBJ2-7, reads GAGVSQSPRYKVTKRGQDVALRCDPISGHVSLYWYRQALGQGPEFLTYFNYEAQQDKSGLPNDRFSAERPEGSISTLTIQRTEQRDSAMYRCASSLAPGQSYEQYFGPGTRLTVT.